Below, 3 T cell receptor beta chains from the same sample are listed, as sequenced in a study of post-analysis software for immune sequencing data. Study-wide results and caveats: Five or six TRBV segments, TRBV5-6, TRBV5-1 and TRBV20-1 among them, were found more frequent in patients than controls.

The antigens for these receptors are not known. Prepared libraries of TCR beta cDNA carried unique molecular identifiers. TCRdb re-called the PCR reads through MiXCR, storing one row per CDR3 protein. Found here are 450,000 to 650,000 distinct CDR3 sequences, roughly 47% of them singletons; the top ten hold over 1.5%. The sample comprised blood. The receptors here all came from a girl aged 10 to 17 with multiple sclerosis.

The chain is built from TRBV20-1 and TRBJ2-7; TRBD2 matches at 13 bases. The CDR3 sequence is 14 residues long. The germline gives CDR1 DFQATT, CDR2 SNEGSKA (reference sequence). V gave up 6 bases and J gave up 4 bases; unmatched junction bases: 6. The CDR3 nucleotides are TGCAGTGCCAGCGGACTAGCGGGAGAATACGAGCAGTACTTC. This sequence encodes CSASGLAGEYEQYF.

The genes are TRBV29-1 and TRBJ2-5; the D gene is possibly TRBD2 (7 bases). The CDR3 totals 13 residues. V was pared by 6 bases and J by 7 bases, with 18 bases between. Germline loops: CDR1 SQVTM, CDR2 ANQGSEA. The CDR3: CSVPAGAGGTQYF. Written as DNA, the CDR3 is TGCAGCGTCCCGGCGGGGGCTGGCGGGACCCAGTACTTC. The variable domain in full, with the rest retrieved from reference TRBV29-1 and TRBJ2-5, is SAVISQKPSRDICQRGTSLTIQCQVDSQVTMMFWYRQQPGQSLTLIATANQGSEATYESGFVIDKFPISRPNLTFSTLTVSNMSPEDSSIYLCSVPAGAGGTQYFGPGTRLLVL.

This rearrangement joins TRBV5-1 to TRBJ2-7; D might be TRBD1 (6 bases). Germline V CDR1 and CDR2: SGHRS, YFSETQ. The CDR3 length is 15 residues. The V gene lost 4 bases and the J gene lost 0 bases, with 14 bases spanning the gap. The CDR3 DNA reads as TGCGCCAGCAGCCGAGACAGGCCGACCTCCTACGAGCAGTACTTC. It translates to CASSRDRPTSYEQYF.